This T cell receptor beta chain was recorded in a study of cytomegalovirus exposure and HLA in healthy donors. Study information: Of some 360 genotyped donors, about 80% clustered with self-reported Caucasian donors.

The J segment lost 5 bases and the V segment lost 7 bases, leaving 5 bases of the junction unmatched. Germline lookup yields CDR1 MNHNS and CDR2 SASEGT. CDR3 length equals 14 residues. The PCR employed 60 Vbeta primers together with 13 Jbeta primers. Method: immunoSEQ multiplex PCR; TCRdb's copy keeps in-frame clones and lacks some. In the table there are 200,000 to 250,000 clones, around 80% of which are singletons. Source material: PBMCs. This clonotype was obtained from a woman aged 40 to 55 in good health and CMV-seronegative. The chain recombines TRBV6-1 with TRBJ2-3; TRBD2 matches 11 bases. The CDR3 reads CASKPGLAEDTQYF. CDR3 bases: TGTGCCAGCAAGCCGGGACTAGCGGAAGATACGCAGTATTTT.